This T cell receptor (beta chain) was sequenced for a study of human T cells and chemical hapten exposure. Overall study context: The patch tests put 0.01% DPC on the skin of the upper back and were read 6 days later.

Time point noted: patch test 1, 2 weeks after DPC sensitization. The treatment: therapeutic diphenylcyclopropenone sensitization with weekly scalp DPC. Donors, patients with alopecia ranging from 18 to 70 years old and judged suitable for DPC, provided samples. The CDR3 contains 16 residues. Per the germline V gene, CDR1 is SGHTA and CDR2 is FQGTGA. After removal of 1 base from V and 5 bases from J, the junction contained 6 bases not matched to a gene. MiXCR was run by TCRdb on the RACE reads, yielding one entry per CDR3 protein. The sample includes some 91,000 distinct CDR3 sequences, around 12% seen only once; the top ten take roughly 2.1%. This clonotype was observed many times.

This clonotype was obtained from a woman aged 40-49 years with alopecia areata. Some clones in this sample may be carry-over from other donors' samples. The sample was whole blood, taken in connection with sensitization to the hapten diphenylcyclopropenone (DPC). The chain carries TRBV7-3 and TRBJ2-5; 11 bases are a match to TRBD2. The CDR3 here is CASSLRRASGRETQYF. DNA for the CDR3: TGTGCCAGCAGCTTAAGGAGGGCTAGCGGGAGGGAGACCCAGTACTTC. The full variable domain, rest sourced from reference TRBV7-3 and TRBJ2-5, is GAGVSQTPSNKVTEKGKYVELRCDPISGHTALYWYRQSLGQGPEFLIYFQGTGAADDSGLPNDRFFAVRPEGSVSTLKIQRTERGDSAVYLCASSLRRASGRETQYFGPGTRLLVL.